This TCR beta chain was observed in a study of T cell repertoires in cytomegalovirus infection. Across the study: Matching HLA type, along with CMV infection, was indicated by public TCR beta signatures. Whole-study findings and limits: Pooled public TCR beta family frequency picked out CMV carriers with the relevant HLA. Dominating the ex vivo response were HLA-C-restricted CMV-specific TCR beta clonotypes.

Using its own MiXCR run on the reads, TCRdb lists one record per CDR3 protein. This sample has about 150,000 distinct CDR3 sequences; about 20% occur once, and the top ten carry roughly 9.7%. About this clonotype: Its antigen is unknown.

CDR1 and CDR2 from the germline V gene are SNHLY and FYNNEI. The germline V and J ends were trimmed by 8 bases and 5 bases, with 21 bases remaining between them. The CDR3 spans 16 residues. Sequencing was carried out using PBMCs. The chain has TRBV2 and TRBJ2-2; D might be TRBD1 (6 bases). This sequence was found in a human donor in good health (CMV status not recorded). Some clones in this sample may be carry-over from other donors' samples. CDR3 DNA: TGTGCCAGCGATGGGCTCGGCCAGGGGTATACCGGGGAGCTGTTTTTT. The encoded protein is CASDGLGQGYTGELFF.